This T cell receptor beta chain comes out of a study of radiation and T cells in renal cell carcinoma. The wider study: Nephrectomy followed 15 Gy stereotactic body radiation by 4 weeks.

Worth noting for this clone: Its antigen is undetermined.

Trimming pared 5 bases from V and 0 bases from J, leaving 10 bases between. Germline CDR1 SGHTA, CDR2 FQGNSA. The CDR3 has 14 residues. Noted time point: blood 2 weeks post-SBRT. Treatment noted: 15 Gy SBRT to primary tumor, nephrectomy 4 weeks later. The patient's renal cell carcinoma had clear cell pathology. Study observations and caveats: Pretreatment tumor biopsies were lacking, so baseline clonotypes are unknown. In blood, top tumor clones expanded by 2 weeks, shrinking by 4.

TCRdb's table, derived via immunoSEQ multiplex PCR, lists solely in-frame clones and lacks some. The sample records about 120,000 clones, approximately 75% being singletons. The source of this sequence is a woman aged 55-69 years with renal cell carcinoma. The chain links TRBV7-2 to TRBJ1-2; D is unresolved. Source: blood, taken from a patient whose treatment included radiotherapy and nephrectomy. The CDR3 DNA reads TGTGCCAGCAGCCCCGGATGGGCTAACTATGGCTACACCTTC. Translating it yields CASSPGWANYGYTF.